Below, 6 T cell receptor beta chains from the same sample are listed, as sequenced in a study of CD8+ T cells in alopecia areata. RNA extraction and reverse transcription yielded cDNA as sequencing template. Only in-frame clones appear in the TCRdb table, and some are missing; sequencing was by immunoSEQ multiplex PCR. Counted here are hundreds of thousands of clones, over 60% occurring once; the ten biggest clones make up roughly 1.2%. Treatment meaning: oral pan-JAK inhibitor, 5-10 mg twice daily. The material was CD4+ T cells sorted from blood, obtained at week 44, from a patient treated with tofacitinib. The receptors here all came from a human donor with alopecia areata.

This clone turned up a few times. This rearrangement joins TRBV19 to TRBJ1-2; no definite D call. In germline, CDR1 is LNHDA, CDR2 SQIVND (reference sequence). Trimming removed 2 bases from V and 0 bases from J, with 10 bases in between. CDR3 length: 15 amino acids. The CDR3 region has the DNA TGTGCCAGTAGTATATCTGGAGGAGCTAACTATGGCTACACCTTC. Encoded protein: CASSISGGANYGYTF.

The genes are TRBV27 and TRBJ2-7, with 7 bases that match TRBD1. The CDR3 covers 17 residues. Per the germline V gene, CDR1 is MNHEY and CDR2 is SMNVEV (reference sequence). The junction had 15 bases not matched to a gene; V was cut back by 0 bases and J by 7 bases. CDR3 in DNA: TGTGCCAGCAGTTTATCTGCCCGGGACAGCCCTTTGAATGAGCAGTACTTC. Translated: CASSLSARDSPLNEQYF.

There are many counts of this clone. CDR3 DNA sequence: TGTGCCAGCAGCTTAAGACAGGCTAAAGGGCCCCAGCATTTT. It encodes CASSLRQAKGPQHF. The rearrangement links TRBV5-6 to TRBJ1-5; D might be TRBD1 (6 bases). Per the germline V gene, CDR1 is SGHDT and CDR2 is YYEEEE. The CDR3 contains 14 residues. V was shortened by 2 bases and J by 9 bases, with 15 bases between the two germline ends. The full variable domain, with the rest looked up from reference TRBV5-6 and TRBJ1-5, is DAGVTQSPTHLIKTRGQQVTLRCSPKSGHDTVSWYQQALGQGPQFIFQYYEEEERQRGNFPDRFSGHQFPNYSSELNVNALLLGDSALYLCASSLRQAKGPQHFGDGTRLSIL.

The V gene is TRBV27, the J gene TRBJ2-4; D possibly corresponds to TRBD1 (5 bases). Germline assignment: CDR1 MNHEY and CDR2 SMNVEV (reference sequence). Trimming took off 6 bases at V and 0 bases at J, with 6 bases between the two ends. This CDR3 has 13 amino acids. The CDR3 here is CASRQGAKNIQYF. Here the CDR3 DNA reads TGTGCCAGCAGGCAGGGAGCCAAAAACATTCAGTACTTC.

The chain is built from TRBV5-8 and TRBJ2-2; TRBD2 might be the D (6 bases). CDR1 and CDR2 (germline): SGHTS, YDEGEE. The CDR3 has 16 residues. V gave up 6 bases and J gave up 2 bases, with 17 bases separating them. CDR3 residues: CASKTSGGKNTGELFF. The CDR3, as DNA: TGTGCCAGCAAGACTTCCGGAGGGAAAAACACCGGGGAGCTGTTTTTT.

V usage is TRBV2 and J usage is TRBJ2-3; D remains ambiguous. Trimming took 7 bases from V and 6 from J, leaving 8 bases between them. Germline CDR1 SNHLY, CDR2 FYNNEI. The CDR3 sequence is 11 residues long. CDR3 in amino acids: CASKPGDTQYF. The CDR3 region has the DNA TGTGCCAGCAAACCGGGCGATACGCAGTATTTT.